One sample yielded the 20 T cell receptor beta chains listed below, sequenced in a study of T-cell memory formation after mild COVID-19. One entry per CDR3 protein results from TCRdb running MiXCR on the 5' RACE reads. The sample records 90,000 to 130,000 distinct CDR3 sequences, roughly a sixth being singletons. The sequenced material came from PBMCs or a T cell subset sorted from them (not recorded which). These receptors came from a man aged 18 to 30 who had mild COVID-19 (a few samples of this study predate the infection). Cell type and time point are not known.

Here the CDR3 DNA reads TGTGCCGGACGGAGCCGACAGCATACCACCTACGAGCAGTACTTC. Encoded protein: CAGRSRQHTTYEQYF. The chain is built from TRBV2 and TRBJ2-7, with TRBD1 as a possible D gene (5 bases). The length of the CDR3 is 15 residues. Germline CDR1 reads SNHLY; CDR2 reads FYNNEI. V lost 11 bases and J 2 bases, leaving 22 bases between the germline ends.

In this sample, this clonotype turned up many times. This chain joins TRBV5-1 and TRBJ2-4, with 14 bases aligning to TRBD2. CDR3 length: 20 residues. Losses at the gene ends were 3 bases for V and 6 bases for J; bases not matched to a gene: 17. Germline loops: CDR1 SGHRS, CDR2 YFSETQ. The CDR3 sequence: CASSWKNPGLAGARGNIQYF. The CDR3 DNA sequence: TGCGCCAGCAGCTGGAAGAATCCGGGACTAGCGGGGGCCCGAGGAAACATTCAGTACTTC.

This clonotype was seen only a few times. The CDR3: CASSFYAGSTDTQYF. The CDR3, as DNA: TGTGCCAGCAGTTTCTATGCAGGTTCCACAGATACGCAGTATTTT. The chain carries TRBV12-3 or TRBV12-4 and TRBJ2-3; no definite D call. V was cut by 3 bases and J by 2 bases, with 12 bases left in between. The CDR3 length is 15 residues.

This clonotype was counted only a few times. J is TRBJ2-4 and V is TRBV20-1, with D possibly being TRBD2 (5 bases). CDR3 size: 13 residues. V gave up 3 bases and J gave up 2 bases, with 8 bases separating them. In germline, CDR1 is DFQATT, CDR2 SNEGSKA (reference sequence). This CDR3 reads CSAREVSKNIQYF. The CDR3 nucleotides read TGCAGTGCTAGGGAGGTTTCCAAAAACATTCAGTACTTC.

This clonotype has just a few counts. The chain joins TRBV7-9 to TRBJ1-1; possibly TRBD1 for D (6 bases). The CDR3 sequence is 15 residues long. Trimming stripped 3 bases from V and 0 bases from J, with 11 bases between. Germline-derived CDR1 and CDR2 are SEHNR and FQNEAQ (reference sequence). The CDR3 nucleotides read TGTGCCAGCAGCTTGGGACACAAAATGAACACTGAAGCTTTCTTT. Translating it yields CASSLGHKMNTEAFF.

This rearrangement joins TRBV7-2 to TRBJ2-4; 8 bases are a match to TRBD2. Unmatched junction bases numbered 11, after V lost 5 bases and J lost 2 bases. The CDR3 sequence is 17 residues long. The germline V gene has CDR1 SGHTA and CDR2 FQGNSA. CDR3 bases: TGTGCCAGCAGCCCCTCCTGGCGGGGGGCTACCAAAAACATTCAGTACTTC. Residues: CASSPSWRGATKNIQYF. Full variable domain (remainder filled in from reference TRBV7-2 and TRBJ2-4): GAGVSQSPSNKVTEKGKDVELRCDPISGHTALYWYRQSLGQGLEFLIYFQGNSAPDKSGLPSDRFSAERTGGSVSTLTIQRTQQEDSAVYLCASSPSWRGATKNIQYFGAGTRLSVL.

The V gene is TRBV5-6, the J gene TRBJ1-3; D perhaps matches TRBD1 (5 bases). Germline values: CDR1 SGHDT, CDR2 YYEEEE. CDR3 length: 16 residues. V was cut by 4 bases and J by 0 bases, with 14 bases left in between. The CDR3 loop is CASSAAGSSSGNTIYF. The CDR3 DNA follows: TGTGCCAGCAGCGCGGCAGGGTCTTCCTCTGGAAACACCATATATTTT. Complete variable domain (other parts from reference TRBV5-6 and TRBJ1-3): DAGVTQSPTHLIKTRGQQVTLRCSPKSGHDTVSWYQQALGQGPQFIFQYYEEEERQRGNFPDRFSGHQFPNYSSELNVNALLLGDSALYLCASSAAGSSSGNTIYFGEGSWLTVV.

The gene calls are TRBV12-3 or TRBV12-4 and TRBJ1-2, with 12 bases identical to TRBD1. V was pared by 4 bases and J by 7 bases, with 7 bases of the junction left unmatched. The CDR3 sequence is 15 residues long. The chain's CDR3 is CASSYGTGGSTGYTF. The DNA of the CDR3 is TGTGCCAGCAGTTATGGGACAGGGGGCTCCACTGGCTACACCTTC.

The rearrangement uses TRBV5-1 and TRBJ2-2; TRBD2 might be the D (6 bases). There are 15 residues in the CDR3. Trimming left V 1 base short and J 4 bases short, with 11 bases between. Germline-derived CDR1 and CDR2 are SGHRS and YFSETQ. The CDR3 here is CASSLWRGRTGELFF. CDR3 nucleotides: TGCGCCAGCAGCTTGTGGCGGGGACGCACCGGGGAGCTGTTTTTT.

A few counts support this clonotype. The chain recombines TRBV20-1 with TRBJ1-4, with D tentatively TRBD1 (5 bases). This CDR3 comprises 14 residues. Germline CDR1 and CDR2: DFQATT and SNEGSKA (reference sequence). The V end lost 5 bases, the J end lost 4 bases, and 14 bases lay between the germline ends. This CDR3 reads CSAGARAGNEKLFF. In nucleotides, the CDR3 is TGCAGTGCTGGAGCCAGGGCGGGTAATGAAAAACTGTTTTTT.

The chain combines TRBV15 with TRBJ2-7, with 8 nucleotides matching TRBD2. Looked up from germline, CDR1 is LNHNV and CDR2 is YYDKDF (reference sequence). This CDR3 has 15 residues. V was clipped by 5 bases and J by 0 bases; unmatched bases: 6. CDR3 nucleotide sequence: TGTGCCACCAGCGGCCCCGGGACTAGCTCCTACGAGCAGTACTTC. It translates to CATSGPGTSSYEQYF.

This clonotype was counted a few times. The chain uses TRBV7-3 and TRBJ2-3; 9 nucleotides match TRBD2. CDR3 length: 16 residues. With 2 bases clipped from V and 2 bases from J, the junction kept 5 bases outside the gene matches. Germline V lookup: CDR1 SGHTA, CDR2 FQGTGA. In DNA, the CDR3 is TGTGCCAGCAGCTTAGGTGCTAGCGGGGACACAGATACGCAGTATTTT. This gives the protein CASSLGASGDTDTQYF. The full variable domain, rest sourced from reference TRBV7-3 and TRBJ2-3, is GAGVSQTPSNKVTEKGKYVELRCDPISGHTALYWYRQSLGQGPEFLIYFQGTGAADDSGLPNDRFFAVRPEGSVSTLKIQRTERGDSAVYLCASSLGASGDTDTQYFGPGTRLTVL.

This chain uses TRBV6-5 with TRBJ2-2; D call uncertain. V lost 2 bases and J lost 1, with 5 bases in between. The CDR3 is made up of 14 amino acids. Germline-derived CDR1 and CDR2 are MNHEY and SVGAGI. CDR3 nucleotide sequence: TGTGCCAGCAGTTACAGGCAGAACACCGGGGAGCTGTTTTTT. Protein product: CASSYRQNTGELFF.

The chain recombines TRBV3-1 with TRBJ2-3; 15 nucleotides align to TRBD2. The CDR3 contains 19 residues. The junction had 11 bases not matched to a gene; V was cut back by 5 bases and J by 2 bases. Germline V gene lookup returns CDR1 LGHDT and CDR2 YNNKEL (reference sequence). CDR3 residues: CASSLSPGLAGGPTDTQYF. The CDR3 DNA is TGTGCCAGCAGCTTGTCTCCGGGACTAGCGGGGGGCCCCACAGATACGCAGTATTTT.

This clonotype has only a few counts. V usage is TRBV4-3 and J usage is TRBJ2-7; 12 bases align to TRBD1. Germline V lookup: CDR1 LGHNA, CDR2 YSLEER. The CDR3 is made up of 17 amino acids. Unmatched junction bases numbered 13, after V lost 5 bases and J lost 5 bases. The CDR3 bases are TGCGCCAGCAGCTCCCGGGACAGGGGGCGCTTGGAACACGAGCAGTACTTC. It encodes CASSSRDRGRLEHEQYF.

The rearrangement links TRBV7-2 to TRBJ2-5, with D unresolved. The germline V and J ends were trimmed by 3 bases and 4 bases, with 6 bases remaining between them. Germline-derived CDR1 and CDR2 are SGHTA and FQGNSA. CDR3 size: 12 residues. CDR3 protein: CASSFARETQYF. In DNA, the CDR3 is TGTGCCAGCAGCTTCGCCCGAGAGACCCAGTACTTC.

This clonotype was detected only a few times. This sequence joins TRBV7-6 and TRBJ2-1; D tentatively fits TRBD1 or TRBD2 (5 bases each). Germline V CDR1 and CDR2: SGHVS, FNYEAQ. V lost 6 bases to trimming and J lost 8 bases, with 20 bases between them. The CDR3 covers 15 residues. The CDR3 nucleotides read TGTGCCAGCAGTCGGAGGCAGGGTATGGGGTATGAGCAGTTCTTC. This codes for CASSRRQGMGYEQFF.

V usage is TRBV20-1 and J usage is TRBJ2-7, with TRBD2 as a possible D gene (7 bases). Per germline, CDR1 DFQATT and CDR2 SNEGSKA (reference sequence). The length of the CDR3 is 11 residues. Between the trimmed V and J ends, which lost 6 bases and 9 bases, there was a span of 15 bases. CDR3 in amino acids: CSADQGGGQYV. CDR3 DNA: TGCAGTGCGGATCAGGGAGGGGGGCAGTACGTC.

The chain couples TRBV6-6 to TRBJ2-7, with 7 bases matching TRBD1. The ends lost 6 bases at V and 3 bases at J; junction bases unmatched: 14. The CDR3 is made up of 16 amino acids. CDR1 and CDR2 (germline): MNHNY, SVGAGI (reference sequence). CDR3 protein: CASRNTRDSRVYEQYV. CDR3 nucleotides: TGTGCCAGCAGGAACACCCGGGACAGCCGAGTCTACGAGCAGTACGTC.

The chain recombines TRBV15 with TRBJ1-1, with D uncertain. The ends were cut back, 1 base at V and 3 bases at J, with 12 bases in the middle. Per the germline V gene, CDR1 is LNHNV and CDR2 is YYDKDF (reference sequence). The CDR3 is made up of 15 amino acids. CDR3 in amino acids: CATSRGQSSYTEAFF. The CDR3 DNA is TGTGCCACCAGCAGAGGTCAATCCTCCTACACTGAAGCTTTCTTT.